The count of the clone carrying this T cell receptor (beta chain) is one. What it binds is unknown. This record comes from a study of cytomegalovirus exposure and HLA in healthy donors. Trimming took off 3 bases at V and 4 bases at J, with 18 bases between the two ends. The germline gives CDR1 KGHSH, CDR2 LQKENI. This CDR3 is built from 16 residues. Findings and caveats of the study: CMV antigen specificity was confirmed in vitro for a few CMV-associated chains.

The PCR had 60 Vbeta and 13 Jbeta primers. The repertoire was sequenced with immunoSEQ multiplex PCR; TCRdb's copy has only in-frame clones and lacks some. The sample includes 120,000 or so clones, approximately 80% seen only once; the top ten take approximately 0.22%. The J gene is TRBJ1-1, the V gene TRBV18; tentatively, D is TRBD1 (5 bases). The clonotype comes from a man aged 50-59 years in good health and CMV-seronegative. Specimen: PBMCs. CDR3: CASSPPRGGRFTEAFF. The CDR3 nucleotides read TGTGCCAGCTCACCGCCCCGGGGGGGACGGTTCACTGAAGCTTTCTTT.